Below, 27 T cell receptor beta chains from the same sample are listed, as sequenced in a study of a mutant IDH1 vaccine in newly diagnosed glioma. The sample's time point: week 11, during vaccination. Each dose of the vaccine consisted of 300 ug of mutant IDH1 20-mer peptide, with topical imiquimod. Libraries were prepared by immunoSEQ multiplex PCR; TCRdb keeps only in-frame clonotypes and omits some of them. Here the sample spans around 100,000 clones, approximately 87% being singletons. These receptors lack a known antigen. The source material was PBMCs, sampled from a glioma patient whose treatment included an IDH1 peptide vaccine. These receptors were taken from a woman in her 50s with glioma.

J is TRBJ1-1 and V is TRBV5-1; tentatively, D is TRBD1 (6 bases). Germline V lookup: CDR1 SGHRS, CDR2 YFSETQ. The CDR3 runs 14 residues. V shed 4 bases and J shed 0 bases, with 10 bases lying between them. CDR3 sequence: CASSGQLMNTEAFF. CDR3 DNA sequence: TGCGCCAGCAGCGGACAGTTAATGAACACTGAAGCTTTCTTT.

The rearrangement uses TRBV6-1 and TRBJ2-3; D remains ambiguous. Between the trimmed V and J ends, which lost 4 bases and 7 bases, there was a span of 6 bases. The CDR3 extends over 11 amino acids. The germline V gene has CDR1 MNHNS and CDR2 SASEGT. The CDR3 DNA sequence: TGTGCCAGCAGTGGACAAAATACGCAGTATTTT. The encoded protein is CASSGQNTQYF.

V gene TRBV2 combines with J gene TRBJ1-1; 9 nucleotides match TRBD1. CDR1 and CDR2 (germline): SNHLY, FYNNEI. CDR3 length equals 16 residues. V lost 5 bases to trimming and J lost 1 base; unmatched junction nucleotides: 8. This CDR3 reads CASSSGQGRQNTEAFF. In DNA form, the CDR3 reads TGTGCCAGCAGTTCTGGACAGGGGAGACAGAACACTGAAGCTTTCTTT.

This clone was picked up many times. The gene calls are TRBV27 and TRBJ1-1, with D maybe TRBD1 (6 bases). Trimming shortened V by 4 bases and J by 1 base, and 13 bases separated the two germline ends. Germline CDR1 is MNHEY and CDR2 is SMNVEV (reference sequence). The CDR3 is 15 amino acids. The CDR3 sequence: CASSSTGFSNTEAFF. Here the CDR3 DNA reads TGTGCCAGCAGTTCCACAGGGTTTTCGAACACTGAAGCTTTCTTT.

The chain employs TRBV30 and TRBJ2-1, with 11 bases that match TRBD1. Germline V gene data show CDR1 as GTSNPN and CDR2 as SVGIG (reference sequence). CDR3 length equals 14 residues. J lost 7 bases, V lost 3 bases, and 5 bases had no gene match. The CDR3 is CAWRGTGGRNEQFF. CDR3 nucleotide sequence: TGTGCCTGGAGAGGGACAGGGGGGCGGAATGAGCAGTTCTTC.

This clone appeared a single time. The V call is TRBV28, the J call TRBJ2-1, with TRBD2 identical over 8 bases. The CDR3 loop spans 15 amino acids. Germline V gene data show CDR1 as MDHEN and CDR2 as SYDVKM. V was pared by 7 bases and J by 10 bases, with 15 bases of the junction left unmatched. The CDR3 DNA sequence: TGTGCCAGCACCGAATTAAGAGCGGGGGTGTACGAGCAGTTCTTC. Protein: CASTELRAGVYEQFF.

V is TRBV7-9 and J is TRBJ2-1; the match to TRBD2 covers 8 bases. Germline CDR1 and CDR2: SEHNR and FQNEAQ (reference sequence). The CDR3 extends over 18 amino acids. V shed 1 base and J 4 bases; nucleotides not matched to a gene: 12. DNA for the CDR3: TGTGCCAGCAGCTTAGGTATAGCGGGGTTACCCCTATACAATGAGCAGTTCTTC. The encoded protein is CASSLGIAGLPLYNEQFF.

The rearrangement uses TRBV7-9 and TRBJ2-1, with 7 bases fitting TRBD2. CDR1 is SEHNR and CDR2 is FQNEAQ in the germline V gene (reference sequence). The CDR3 spans 18 residues. V was pared by 5 bases and J by 0 bases, with 13 bases of the junction left unmatched. The DNA for the CDR3 is TGTGCCAGCAGCCCGCCCCGGGGCCTAGCGGCCTCCTACAATGAGCAGTTCTTC. It encodes CASSPPRGLAASYNEQFF.

CDR3 nucleotides: TGTGCCAGTAGTGAGTGGGACAGGGGTTTTGCTCAGCCCCAGCATTTT. Translated, it gives CASSEWDRGFAQPQHF. The chain employs TRBV19 and TRBJ1-5, with TRBD1 matching 10 bases. Germline values: CDR1 LNHDA, CDR2 SQIVND (reference sequence). The CDR3 sequence is 16 residues long. V lost 5 bases to trimming and J lost 6 bases; unmatched junction nucleotides: 10.

The chain uses TRBV27 and TRBJ1-5; D is ambiguous. The germline V and J ends were trimmed by 3 bases and 6 bases, with 9 bases remaining between them. CDR1 is MNHEY and CDR2 is SMNVEV in the germline V gene (reference sequence). This CDR3 comprises 13 residues. This CDR3 is CASSFLGTQPQHF. CDR3 sequence (DNA): TGTGCCAGCAGTTTCTTGGGTACTCAGCCCCAGCATTTT.

The DNA for the CDR3 is TGTGCCAGCAGCTTATCACACTCTGGGGCCAACGTCCTGACTTTC. Residues: CASSLSHSGANVLTF. The rearrangement uses TRBV7-2 and TRBJ2-6; D unresolved. Germline loops: CDR1 SGHTA, CDR2 FQGNSA. The germline V and J ends were trimmed by 2 bases and 0 bases, with 5 bases remaining between them. This CDR3 is built from 15 residues.

This clone was observed a single time. The V gene is TRBV29-1, the J gene TRBJ1-1; D call uncertain. CDR1 and CDR2 from the germline V gene are SQVTM and ANQGSEA. Trimming took off 4 bases at V and 0 bases at J, with 15 bases between the two ends. This CDR3 region has 15 residues. The CDR3 region has the DNA TGCAGCGTTGGGAAACGGCGGATAATGAACACTGAAGCTTTCTTT. This gives the protein CSVGKRRIMNTEAFF.

The chain recombines TRBV5-1 with TRBJ2-1; unclear D gene. V was shortened by 0 bases and J by 0 bases, with 7 bases between the two germline ends. This CDR3 comprises 15 residues. Per the germline V gene, CDR1 is SGHRS and CDR2 is YFSETQ. CDR3 sequence: CASSLERSSYNEQFF. For the CDR3, the DNA is TGCGCCAGCAGCTTGGAACGGAGCTCCTACAATGAGCAGTTCTTC.

This chain links TRBV14 with TRBJ2-6, with a tentative D call TRBD1 (6 bases). This CDR3 is 16 amino acids long. Germline lookup yields CDR1 SGHDN and CDR2 FVKESK. Between the trimmed V and J ends, which lost 4 bases and 0 bases, there was a span of 10 bases. CDR3 nucleotide sequence: TGTGCCAGCAGCCCTGGACAGCGCTCTGGGGCCAACGTCCTGACTTTC. Protein product: CASSPGQRSGANVLTF.

This clone has just one count. The chain uses TRBV6-5 and TRBJ2-4, with 7 bases fitting TRBD1. V shed 6 bases, J shed 6 bases, and the junction held 8 bases outside the gene matches. CDR1 is MNHEY, CDR2 SVGAGI, per germline. This CDR3 region has 14 residues. The CDR3 reads CASSWTGLRNIQYF. The DNA of the CDR3 is TGTGCCAGCAGCTGGACAGGACTCCGAAACATTCAGTACTTC.

Here the CDR3 reads CASRLDNSGNTIYF. The CDR3 DNA follows: TGTGCCAGCAGGTTAGACAACTCTGGAAACACCATATATTTT. The chain combines TRBV6-1 with TRBJ1-3; D uncertain. The CDR3 contains 14 residues. The V end was cut by 6 bases, the J end by 0 bases, with 9 bases between. Germline V gene data show CDR1 as MNHNS and CDR2 as SASEGT.

V and J are TRBV19 and TRBJ2-7; 10 bases map to TRBD2. The CDR3 loop spans 15 amino acids. Per germline, CDR1 LNHDA and CDR2 SQIVND (reference sequence). With V trimmed by 6 bases and J by 2 bases, 7 bases remained unmatched. The CDR3 region has the DNA TGTGCCAGTAGCCCCTCACTAGCGGGACCCTACGAGCAGTACTTC. Translation: CASSPSLAGPYEQYF.

This clone was seen just once. The rearrangement links TRBV4-2 to TRBJ2-7; D is unresolved. The CDR3 has 12 residues. V lost 5 bases, J lost 2 bases, and 7 bases lay in between. CDR1 and CDR2 from the germline V gene are LGHNA and YNFKEQ. The CDR3 loop is CASSGDTYEQYF. For the CDR3, the DNA is TGTGCCAGCAGCGGGGATACCTACGAGCAGTACTTC.

In this sample, this clone turned up once. The rearrangement uses TRBV7-9 and TRBJ2-1; a possible D gene is TRBD2 (5 bases). The germline V gene has CDR1 SEHNR and CDR2 FQNEAQ (reference sequence). The germline V and J ends were trimmed by 5 bases and 15 bases, with 14 bases remaining between them. The CDR3 is 11 amino acids. The CDR3 DNA follows: TGTGCCAGCAGCCTTTCCGGGAAGCCGTTCTTC. This translates into CASSLSGKPFF.

This rearrangement joins TRBV4-2 to TRBJ2-5; TRBD2 might be the D (6 bases). V was trimmed by 1 base and J by 5 bases, leaving 17 bases between them. Germline CDR1 and CDR2: LGHNA and YNFKEQ. This CDR3 has 16 amino acids. The CDR3 is CASSQGGGGYSETQYF. In nucleotides, the CDR3 is TGTGCCAGCAGCCAAGGTGGGGGAGGTTATAGTGAGACCCAGTACTTC.

This rearrangement joins TRBV10-3 to TRBJ2-2; 9 positions agree with TRBD1. The germline V gene has CDR1 ENHRY and CDR2 SYGVKD. The ends lost 6 bases at V and 7 bases at J; junction bases unmatched: 12. The CDR3 runs 16 residues. CDR3 region: CAISADRDRVNGELFF. CDR3 in DNA: TGTGCCATCAGCGCCGACCGGGACAGGGTAAACGGGGAGCTGTTTTTT.

The chain combines TRBV9 with TRBJ2-7; 12 bases map to TRBD2. The germline CDR1 and CDR2 sequences are SGDLS and YYNGEE. After removal of 3 bases from V and 6 bases from J, the junction contained 7 bases not matched to a gene. The CDR3 totals 15 residues. The CDR3 loop is CASSGGLAGNREQYF. CDR3 nucleotides: TGTGCCAGCAGCGGTGGACTAGCGGGAAATCGCGAGCAGTACTTC.

The chain employs TRBV20-1 and TRBJ2-4; D gene ambiguous. The length of the CDR3 is 11 residues. From germline, CDR1 is DFQATT and CDR2 SNEGSKA (reference sequence). Trimming left V 4 bases short and J 6 bases short, with 7 bases between. CDR3 sequence: CSATPGNIQYF. For the CDR3, the DNA is TGCAGTGCTACCCCCGGAAACATTCAGTACTTC.

CDR3: CASRRDRAGQFF. As DNA, the CDR3 is TGTGCCAGCAGGAGGGACAGGGCGGGGCAGTTCTTC. The J gene is TRBJ2-1, the V gene TRBV2; TRBD1 agrees at 9 bases. This CDR3 is built from 12 residues. From germline, CDR1 is SNHLY and CDR2 FYNNEI. V gave up 6 bases and J gave up 12 bases; unmatched junction bases: 6. Supplemented by reference TRBV2 and TRBJ2-1, the full variable domain reads EPEVTQTPSHQVTQMGQEVILRCVPISNHLYFYWYRQILGQKVEFLVSFYNNEISEKSEIFDDQFSVERPDGSNFTLKIRSTKLEDSAMYFCASRRDRAGQFFGPGTRLTVL.

CDR3 DNA: TGTGCCAGCAGTCATCCACTGAACACTGAAGCTTTCTTT. This encodes CASSHPLNTEAFF. The gene calls are TRBV6-5 and TRBJ1-1; D gene uncertain. V lost 5 bases, J lost 0 bases, and 7 bases lay in between. The germline gives CDR1 MNHEY, CDR2 SVGAGI. The CDR3 runs to 13 residues.

The gene calls are TRBV6-1 and TRBJ1-5, with D uncertain. Germline lookup yields CDR1 MNHNS and CDR2 SASEGT. The length of the CDR3 is 13 residues. Between the trimmed V and J ends, which lost 5 bases and 7 bases, there was a span of 12 bases. CDR3 sequence (DNA): TGTGCCAGCAGTTCCGACCGGGAGCAGCCCCAGCATTTT. Translating gives CASSSDREQPQHF.

The chain carries TRBV28 and TRBJ2-7, with D perhaps given as TRBD1 or TRBD2 (5 bases each). Between the trimmed V and J ends, which lost 2 bases and 1 base, there was a span of 12 bases. The CDR3 spans 15 residues. Germline V gene lookup returns CDR1 MDHEN and CDR2 SYDVKM. The CDR3 bases are TGTGCCAGCAGTTTAAGGGACGGGTGGTCCTACGAGCAGTACTTC. Translated: CASSLRDGWSYEQYF.